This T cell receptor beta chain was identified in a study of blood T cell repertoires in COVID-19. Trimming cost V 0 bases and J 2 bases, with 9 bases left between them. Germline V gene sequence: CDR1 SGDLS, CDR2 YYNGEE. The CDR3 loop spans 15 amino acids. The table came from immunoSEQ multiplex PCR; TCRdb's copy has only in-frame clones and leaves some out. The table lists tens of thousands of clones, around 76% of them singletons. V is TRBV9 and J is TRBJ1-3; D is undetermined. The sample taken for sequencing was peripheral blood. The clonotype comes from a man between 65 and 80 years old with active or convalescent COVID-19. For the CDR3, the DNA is TGTGCCAGCAGCGTAGGAGGAAATACTGGAAACACCATATATTTT. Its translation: CASSVGGNTGNTIYF.